The clone carrying this TCR beta chain came up a few times. The antigen remains undetermined. Authors' processing steps: To classify distant metastasis in papillary thyroid cancer, a model was built from CDR3 differences across clinicopathological groups. TCRdb re-called the PCR reads through MiXCR. What appears here as the V and J calls and clone size reflects TCRdb's work, not the paper's. The sample includes 70,000 or so clones, more than 13% seen only once; the top ten take just over 6.5%. This sample was taken from a study of metastatic and nonmetastatic thyroid tumors. On the study more broadly: Across blood and tumor or nodule tissue, repertoires from malignant and benign thyroid patients were compared with one another. Study outcomes and limitations: It was reportedly found that TCR beta diversity was significantly higher in malignant thyroid tumors than in benign nodules, a difference seen in both blood and tumor samples.

Trimming stripped 2 bases from V and 2 bases from J, with 12 bases between. Germline-derived CDR1 and CDR2 are SGHNT and YYREEE (reference sequence). The CDR3 covers 15 residues. Patients had received no treatment of any kind before thyroid surgery. This chain links TRBV5-4 with TRBJ2-3; no definite D call. The sample was blood. The source is a male donor with papillary thyroid cancer or a benign thyroid nodule (not recorded which). Some clones in this sample may be carry-over from other donors' samples. CDR3 loop: CASSLAGPTTDTQYF. The CDR3 DNA follows: TGTGCCAGCAGCTTAGCCGGGCCAACCACAGATACGCAGTATTTT.